The rows below give T cell receptor beta chains drawn from one sample of a study of Ad26.COV2.S vaccination and SARS-CoV-2 variants. The assay was immunoSEQ multiplex PCR, and TCRdb's table has in-frame clones only and misses some. The repertoire holds approximately 300,000 clones, with over 80% as singletons. Sequences were derived from peripheral blood, sampled in a trial of Ad26.COV2.S vaccine versus placebo. The receptors derive from a person aged 18-65 years who received the Ad26.COV2.S COVID-19 vaccine or a placebo. The CDR3 runs from the conserved cysteine through the conserved F or W. D genes are given only for firm matches. Some rows have no size entry. The others give once, few or many, or a class for an expanded clone.

.	TRBV7-3	TRBD2	TRBJ2-7	TGTGCCAGCAGCTTTTCTAGCGGAGACTACGAGCAGTACTTC	CASSFSSGDYEQYF
.	TRBV7-7	.	TRBJ2-2	TGTGCTAGCAGCTTAGGCAGCGGGAACACCGGGGAGCTGTTTTTT	CASSLGSGNTGELFF
.	TRBV2	TRBD1	TRBJ2-4	TGTGCCACCTCCGGGACAGGTGCCCCTGAATTAGCCAAAAACATTCAGTACTTC	CATSGTGAPELAKNIQYF
.	TRBV29-1	.	TRBJ2-3	TGCAGCGTTTTGACAGACGCCACAGATACGCAGTATTTT	CSVLTDATDTQYF
.	TRBV3-1/TRBV3-2	TRBD1	TRBJ1-2	TGTGCCAGCAGCGCGGACAGGGGTTACTATGGCTACACCTTC	CASSADRGYYGYTF
many	TRBV27	.	TRBJ2-3	TGTGCCAGCAGCCTTCCTTCGGATACGCAGTATTTT	CASSLPSDTQYF
few	TRBV6-2/TRBV6-3	.	TRBJ2-1	TGTGCCAGCAGTTACTCGAGGTCTTGGGGGGACAATGAGCAGTTCTTC	CASSYSRSWGDNEQFF
.	TRBV6-5	.	TRBJ1-2	TGTGCCAGCAGGGACAGCCGGACTAACTATGGCTACACCTTC	CASRDSRTNYGYTF
.	TRBV5-1	TRBD1	TRBJ2-2	TGCGCCAGCAGCCCTAACCCGGGACAGGTTTTCACCGGGGAGCTGTTTTTT	CASSPNPGQVFTGELFF
.	TRBV5-8	.	TRBJ1-6	TGTGCCAGCAGCTTCCGGGACTCGGATCGCCCCCCCCTCCACTTT	CASSFRDSDRPPLHF
.	TRBV4-1	.	TRBJ2-7	TGCGCCAGCAGCCAAGTCCAGGAGTACGAGCAGTACTTC	CASSQVQEYEQYF
once	TRBV3-1/TRBV3-2	.	TRBJ2-2	TGTGCCAGCAGCCAAGATCTTGGTGGGGGTAGGAACACCGGGGAGCTGTTTTTT	CASSQDLGGGRNTGELFF
.	TRBV6-6	.	TRBJ2-3	TGTGCCAGCAGTTACGTGGAGGGAGGGCAGTATTTT	CASSYVEGGQYF
.	TRBV6-5	.	TRBJ1-2	TGTGCCAGCACCCCAAGGGGGGGCGAAGGGTATGGCTACACCTTC	CASTPRGGEGYGYTF
few	TRBV28	.	TRBJ1-3	TGTGCCAGCAGCCTACTAAGGACCTCTGGAAACACCATATATTTT	CASSLLRTSGNTIYF
few	TRBV7-6	TRBD2	TRBJ2-7	TGTGCCAGCAGCTTAGCCGGGGGGGGTACCTACGAGCAGTACTTC	CASSLAGGGTYEQYF
.	TRBV5-4	.	TRBJ2-3	TGTGCCAGCAGCTTTGTGTTTGAAGATACGCAGTATTTT	CASSFVFEDTQYF
.	TRBV30	.	TRBJ1-1	TGTGCCTGGATGAGAAAGATTAACACTGAAGCTTTCTTT	CAWMRKINTEAFF
.	TRBV7-2	.	TRBJ1-2	TGTGCCAGCAGCAACACAGGGCCCTTGGGCTACACCTTC	CASSNTGPLGYTF
.	TRBV19	.	TRBJ1-2	TGTGCCAGTAGGACAGGTCGGTCTGGCTACACCTTC	CASRTGRSGYTF
.	TRBV6-5	.	TRBJ2-7	TGTGCCAGCAGTTACTCGAACAGACTAGACTACGAGCAGTACTTC	CASSYSNRLDYEQYF
few	TRBV5-1	.	TRBJ2-5	TGCGCCAGCAGCTTAAAGGTCGAGACCCAGTACTTC	CASSLKVETQYF
.	TRBV5-6	.	TRBJ1-1	TGTGCCAGCAGCTTGAATCGTCCGGCTTTCTTT	CASSLNRPAFF
.	TRBV7-9	TRBD1	TRBJ1-2	TGTGCCAGCAGCCCACAGGGGTTAAGCTATGGCTACACCTTC	CASSPQGLSYGYTF
.	TRBV14	.	TRBJ2-6	TGTGCCAGCAGCCAAGGAGGGGCCAACGTCCTGACTTTC	CASSQGGANVLTF
.	TRBV29-1	.	TRBJ1-1	TGCAGCGTGCAAAATCCGGAAGGGATGGTTGGGCCTGAAGCTTTCTTT	CSVQNPEGMVGPEAFF
.	TRBV6-2/TRBV6-3	TRBD1	TRBJ1-6	TGTGCCAGCAGCCGAGGGGCAGGGGGGAATTCACCCCTCCACTTT	CASSRGAGGNSPLHF
.	TRBV14	TRBD1	TRBJ1-2	TGTGCCAGCAGCCAAGCGGAAGGGGGCCGTGGCTACACCTTC	CASSQAEGGRGYTF
once	TRBV28	.	TRBJ2-6	TGTGCCAGCAGTAAGTACAGGTCTGGGGCCAACGTCCTGACTTTC	CASSKYRSGANVLTF
.	TRBV28	TRBD2	TRBJ2-3	TGTGCCAGCAGTTTAACCTTACCGGGACTAGCGGGGAGCACAGATACGCAGTATTTT	CASSLTLPGLAGSTDTQYF
.	TRBV25-1	.	TRBJ1-6	TGTGCCAGCAGTGCCGGTAGTGGATCACCCCTCCACTTT	CASSAGSGSPLHF
.	TRBV18	.	TRBJ2-4	TGTGCCAGCTCACCGGGACGACTTCAGTACTTC	CASSPGRLQYF
.	TRBV7-3	.	TRBJ2-2	TGTGCCAGCAGCCCCCCAGGGTTGACAGACACCGGGGAGCTGTTTTTT	CASSPPGLTDTGELFF
.	TRBV3-1/TRBV3-2	.	TRBJ1-1	TGTGCCAGCCGTCGCGGCACTGAAGCTTTCTTT	CASRRGTEAFF
.	TRBV7-6	.	TRBJ2-1	TGTGCCAGCAGCTTTGCGGGACAGACCCTTAATGAGCAGTTCTTC	CASSFAGQTLNEQFF
.	TRBV10-3	TRBD2	TRBJ2-5	TGTGCCATCAGGCCGACTAGCGGGCAAGAGACCCAGTACTTC	CAIRPTSGQETQYF
.	TRBV28	TRBD1	TRBJ1-5	TGTGCCAGCAGTCGGACAGGGAGAGGCAATCAGCCCCAGCATTTT	CASSRTGRGNQPQHF
.	TRBV7-9	.	TRBJ1-1	TGTGCCAGCAGCACCCAAACCTTTGTGGGGAACACTGAAGCTTTCTTT	CASSTQTFVGNTEAFF
.	TRBV10-2	.	TRBJ1-5	TGCGCCAGCAGTGCCCCCGGGGGGCGAAACAATCAGCCCCAGCATTTT	CASSAPGGRNNQPQHF
.	TRBV28	.	TRBJ1-4	TGTGCCAGCAGTCCCAGGTTAATTAATGAAAAACTGTTTTTT	CASSPRLINEKLFF
.	TRBV18	.	TRBJ1-5	TGTGCCAGCTCAAGGGACACGAGTCAGCCCCAGCATTTT	CASSRDTSQPQHF
.	TRBV18	.	TRBJ2-1	TGTGCCAGCTCACCCTTCAGGGATTACAATGAGCAGTTCTTC	CASSPFRDYNEQFF